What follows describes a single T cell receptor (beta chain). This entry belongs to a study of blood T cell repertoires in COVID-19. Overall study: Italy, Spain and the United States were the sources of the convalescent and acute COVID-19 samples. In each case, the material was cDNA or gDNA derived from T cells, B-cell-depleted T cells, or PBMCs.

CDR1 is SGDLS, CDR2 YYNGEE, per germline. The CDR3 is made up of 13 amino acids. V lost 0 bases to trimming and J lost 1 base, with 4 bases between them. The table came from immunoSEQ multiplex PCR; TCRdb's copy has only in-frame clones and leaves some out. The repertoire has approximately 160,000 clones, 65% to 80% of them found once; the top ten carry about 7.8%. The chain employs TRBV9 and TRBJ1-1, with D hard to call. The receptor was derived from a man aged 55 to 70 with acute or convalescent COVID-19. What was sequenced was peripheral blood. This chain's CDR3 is CASSVVRNTEAFF. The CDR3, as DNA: TGTGCCAGCAGCGTAGTGCGGAACACTGAAGCTTTCTTT.